Below are 18 T cell receptor beta chains sequenced from a single sample in a study of beta chain features in type 1 diabetes. Points from the study as a whole: Significant though moderate, a shortening of TCRB CDR3s appeared in all four CD4+ subsets of Type 1 diabetes patients.

The sequenced template was cDNA made from the entire isolated RNA. Profiled with immunoSEQ multiplex PCR; TCRdb holds only in-frame clones, not every one. Of 120,000 or so clones listed, over 15% were seen once; the top ten hold about 2.5%. Their antigens remain unidentified. The sequencing sample was made of central memory CD4+ T cells from blood. The receptors were gathered from a man aged 25-45 years with type 1 diabetes.

This clone was seen only a few times. The chain combines TRBV28 with TRBJ2-1, with D perhaps TRBD1 (6 bases). From germline, CDR1 is MDHEN and CDR2 SYDVKM. The CDR3 is made up of 15 amino acids. V lost 7 bases, J lost 5 bases, and 18 bases lay in between. CDR3 bases: TGTGCCAGCAAGATCAGGGGCCTGGTACACAATGAGCAGTTCTTC. Its protein product is CASKIRGLVHNEQFF.

The V call is TRBV7-2, the J call TRBJ1-4; tentative D call: TRBD1 (5 bases). Germline V CDR1 and CDR2: SGHTA, FQGNSA. The germline V and J ends were trimmed by 5 bases and 8 bases, with 15 bases remaining between them. There are 14 residues in the CDR3. This CDR3 reads CASSAGTGKEKLFF. CDR3 in DNA: TGTGCCAGCAGCGCCGGGACGGGGAAAGAAAAACTGTTTTTT.

This clone was seen more than once but under ten times. V gene TRBV15 combines with J gene TRBJ1-1; no firm D call. The length of the CDR3 is 14 residues. With 1 base removed from V and 1 base from J, the gap between germline ends came to 7 bases. Germline loops: CDR1 LNHNV, CDR2 YYDKDF (reference sequence). The CDR3 nucleotides read TGTGCCACCAGCAGAGTAGTGGCGAACACTGAAGCTTTCTTT. The encoded protein is CATSRVVANTEAFF.

Ten or more counts support this clone. The chain has TRBV5-5 and TRBJ2-7; TRBD1 is a possible D gene (6 bases). The CDR3 has 16 residues. V was clipped by 0 bases and J by 3 bases, with 16 bases between them. Germline V gene lookup returns CDR1 SGHKS and CDR2 YYEKEE (reference sequence). CDR3: CASSLDPGHRSYEQYF. Here the CDR3 DNA reads TGTGCCAGCAGCTTGGACCCGGGACATAGGAGCTACGAGCAGTACTTC.

The V and J genes are TRBV7-2 and TRBJ2-7, with TRBD1 as a possible D gene (5 bases). Per the germline V gene, CDR1 is SGHTA and CDR2 is FQGNSA. The V end was cut by 1 base, the J end by 5 bases, with 15 bases between. The length of the CDR3 is 15 residues. Here the CDR3 DNA reads TGTGCCAGCAGCTTAGAAACGACAGAATACAACGAGCAGTACTTC. Its protein product is CASSLETTEYNEQYF.

This chain links TRBV27 with TRBJ1-1, with 7 bases that match TRBD1. CDR3 length: 14 amino acids. With 2 bases clipped from V and 3 bases from J, the junction kept 3 bases outside the gene matches. Germline loops: CDR1 MNHEY, CDR2 SMNVEV (reference sequence). CDR3 in DNA: TGTGCCAGCAGTTTAAGGGGGCAGTACACTGAAGCTTTCTTT. Translated: CASSLRGQYTEAFF.

The chain carries TRBV2 and TRBJ2-1, with 11 bases lining up with TRBD2. In germline, CDR1 is SNHLY, CDR2 FYNNEI. The junction had 4 bases not matched to a gene; V was cut back by 4 bases and J by 5 bases. The CDR3 is 15 residues long. In DNA form, the CDR3 reads TGTGCCAGCAGTGCACTAGCGGGGGCTAACAATGAGCAGTTCTTC. Its translation is CASSALAGANNEQFF.

The chain employs TRBV7-9 and TRBJ2-7, with 12 nucleotides matching TRBD2. Germline CDR1 is SEHNR and CDR2 is FQNEAQ (reference sequence). The trim removed 1 base at V and 4 bases at J, leaving 2 bases unmatched. The CDR3 extends over 15 amino acids. For the CDR3, the DNA is TGTGCCAGCAGCTTAGTGACTAGCGGGGGATACGAGCAGTACTTC. Encoded protein: CASSLVTSGGYEQYF.

In its sample, this clone was seen a few times. This chain's CDR3 is CASSLGQGLSQPQHF. As DNA, the CDR3 is TGTGCCAGCAGCTTAGGGCAGGGATTGAGTCAGCCCCAGCATTTT. The chain employs TRBV7-2 and TRBJ1-5, with D possibly being TRBD1 (5 bases). CDR3 length equals 15 residues. Between the trimmed V and J ends, which lost 1 base and 6 bases, there was a span of 13 bases. The V gene's germline CDR1 is SGHTA and CDR2 FQGNSA.

The rearrangement uses TRBV7-2 and TRBJ2-5; 7 nucleotides align to TRBD2. This CDR3 spans 14 amino acids. Germline trimming cut 5 bases from V and 2 bases from J; bases unmatched to any gene: 5. Germline CDR1 is SGHTA and CDR2 is FQGNSA. CDR3: CASSREDGQETQYF. The CDR3 DNA reads as TGTGCCAGCAGCCGGGAGGACGGACAAGAGACCCAGTACTTC. The complete variable domain, with remaining parts taken from reference TRBV7-2 and TRBJ2-5, reads GAGVSQSPSNKVTEKGKDVELRCDPISGHTALYWYRQSLGQGLEFLIYFQGNSAPDKSGLPSDRFSAERTGGSVSTLTIQRTQQEDSAVYLCASSREDGQETQYFGPGTRLLVL.

This clone showed up just a few times. This rearrangement joins TRBV2 to TRBJ1-6; 7 bases are a match to TRBD1. The ends lost 6 bases at V and 14 bases at J; junction bases unmatched: 10. Germline V gene lookup returns CDR1 SNHLY and CDR2 FYNNEI. This CDR3 region has 13 residues. CDR3 nucleotides: TGTGCCAGCAGCCGGGACAGCCACCCGTCCCTCCACTTT. Its translation is CASSRDSHPSLHF.

The gene calls are TRBV4-2 and TRBJ2-5; D remains unclear. Germline V gene sequence: CDR1 LGHNA, CDR2 YNFKEQ. CDR3 length equals 13 residues. V was shortened by 0 bases and J by 4 bases, with 6 bases between the two germline ends. CDR3 coding DNA: TGTGCCAGCAGCCAAGATCTTTTAGAGACCCAGTACTTC. It yields the protein CASSQDLLETQYF.

This clone appeared a few times. The V call is TRBV7-9, the J call TRBJ1-2; possible D gene TRBD1, 5 bases. Germline loops: CDR1 SEHNR, CDR2 FQNEAQ (reference sequence). Deletions cut 1 base from V and 4 bases from J, with 13 bases between. The CDR3 spans 15 residues. The CDR3 region is CASSLGPGTAYGYTF. CDR3 nucleotide sequence: TGTGCCAGCAGCTTAGGCCCCGGGACGGCCTATGGCTACACCTTC.

This clone came up a few times. This chain connects TRBV6-5 to TRBJ1-3; TRBD1 aligns across 7 bases. The CDR3 has 14 residues. Germline loops: CDR1 MNHEY, CDR2 SVGAGI. The V gene end was trimmed by 6 bases and the J gene end by 5 bases; junction bases not matched to a gene: 7. CDR3 bases: TGTGCCAGCAGACAGGGACAGACAAGAAACACCATATATTTT. It translates to CASRQGQTRNTIYF.

This clone came up a few times. The chain recombines TRBV6-5 with TRBJ1-5; unclear D gene. The CDR3 has 14 residues. CDR1 MNHEY and CDR2 SVGAGI come from the germline V gene. V lost 5 bases to trimming and J lost 1 base, with 9 bases between them. CDR3 sequence: CASSRTVSNQPQHF. The DNA of the CDR3 is TGTGCCAGCAGTAGAACAGTAAGCAATCAGCCCCAGCATTTT.

The chain employs TRBV7-3 and TRBJ2-5; a possible D gene is TRBD1 (5 bases). The CDR3 contains 13 residues. Trimming removed 0 bases at V and 10 bases at J, with 12 bases between. CDR1 is SGHTA, CDR2 FQGTGA, per germline. CDR3 bases: TGTGCCAGCAGCTTAACAGACAGTCAGCGCCAGTACTTC. Residues: CASSLTDSQRQYF.

This rearrangement joins TRBV7-2 to TRBJ1-6; TRBD1 matches at 7 bases. This CDR3 spans 16 amino acids. In germline, CDR1 is SGHTA, CDR2 FQGNSA. Unmatched junction bases numbered 4, after V lost 5 bases and J lost 0 bases. The CDR3 is CASSPTGSSYNSPLHF. DNA of the CDR3: TGTGCCAGCAGCCCGACAGGGAGCTCCTATAATTCACCCCTCCACTTT.

This clone occurred a few times. The identical CDR3 is also encoded by other nucleotide sequences in the sample. The gene calls are TRBV25-1 and TRBJ2-3; D gene uncertain. The CDR3 is 13 amino acids. With 5 bases removed from V and 1 base from J, the gap between germline ends came to 7 bases. Per germline, CDR1 MGHDK and CDR2 SYGVNS. The CDR3 spells CASSRPGTDTQYF. CDR3 DNA: TGTGCCAGCAGTCGGCCAGGCACAGATACGCAGTATTTT.